A selection of T cell receptor beta chains follows, all from one sample in a study of memory CD4+ T cells and cytomegalovirus serostatus. TCRdb's copy holds only in-frame clones and misses some; the assay was immunoSEQ multiplex PCR. There are about 50,000 clones in the sample; 60% to 80% occur only once, and approximately 0.61% lies in the top ten. The sample taken for sequencing was memory CD4+ T cells from blood. The receptors originated from an adult in good health and CMV-seronegative. Each CDR3 is given with its conserved first and last residue. The order of the fields is J gene, clone size, V gene, D gene, CDR3 DNA, CDR3 protein. D genes are given only for firm matches. Size values are once, few and many counts, or a class for expanded clones, and some rows have none.

TRBJ1-1 | NA | TRBV7-3 | NA | TGTGCCAGCAGCTTAGCACAGTTGAGCACTGAAGCTTTCTTT | CASSLAQLSTEAFF
TRBJ2-7 | once | TRBV5-4 | NA | TGTGCCAGCAGCTTGTTCCAGGTCGGACGCTACGAGCAGTACTTC | CASSLFQVGRYEQYF
TRBJ2-5 | NA | TRBV30 | TRBD2 | TGTGCCTGGACTCGAGGGGCTAGCGGGTGGCAGACCCAGTACTTC | CAWTRGASGWQTQYF
TRBJ2-5 | NA | TRBV11-2 | TRBD1 | TGTGCCAGCAGCTTATCGGGACAGGTGAAAGAGACCCAGTACTTC | CASSLSGQVKETQYF
TRBJ1-1 | NA | TRBV6-1 | NA | TGTGCCAGCAGAGAAAACACTGAAGCTTTCTTT | CASRENTEAFF
TRBJ2-7 | NA | TRBV14 | NA | TGTGCCAGCAGTCTTCGTGGGGACAACTCCTACGAGCAGTACTTC | CASSLRGDNSYEQYF
TRBJ2-7 | NA | TRBV5-5 | NA | TGTGCCAGCAGCTTGGCCCAGGGCTACGAGCAGTACTTC | CASSLAQGYEQYF
TRBJ1-1 | NA | TRBV19 | NA | TGTGCCAGTAGTATGCCCCCAGCTGAAGCTTTCTTT | CASSMPPAEAFF
TRBJ1-5 | NA | TRBV2 | NA | TGTGCCAGCACAGGAGGGGGGCCCCAGCATTTT | CASTGGGPQHF
TRBJ1-5 | NA | TRBV10-3 | NA | TGTGCCATCAGTGACTCAGGGGCTGGCAATCAGCCCCAGCATTTT | CAISDSGAGNQPQHF
TRBJ1-5 | NA | TRBV7-2 | NA | TGTGCCAGCAGCAAGGGGGTCACTCAGCCCCAGCATTTT | CASSKGVTQPQHF
TRBJ1-1 | NA | TRBV5-1 | NA | TGCGCCAGCAGCCCCAGACAGTCTTTGAACACTGAAGCTTTCTTT | CASSPRQSLNTEAFF
TRBJ1-2 | NA | TRBV5-1 | TRBD1 | TGCGCCAGCCGTGGGACAGATTCTAACTATGGCTACACCTTC | CASRGTDSNYGYTF
TRBJ2-2 | NA | TRBV5-4 | NA | TGTGCCAGCAGCACCCCCGGGTACACCGGGGAGCTGTTTTTT | CASSTPGYTGELFF
TRBJ1-1 | NA | TRBV19 | NA | TGTGCCAGTAGTATGGGGGATCTCATGAACACTGAAGCTTTCTTT | CASSMGDLMNTEAFF
TRBJ1-2 | NA | TRBV27 | TRBD1 | TGTGCCAGCAGTTTATCGAGGACAGGAAACTATGGCTACACCTTC | CASSLSRTGNYGYTF
TRBJ1-4 | NA | TRBV29-1 | NA | TGCAGCGTTGAAATGGTTAATGAAAAACTGTTTTTT | CSVEMVNEKLFF
TRBJ1-1 | once | TRBV6-5 | NA | TGTGCCAGCAGTTACCTGGGCAGTAACACTGAAGCTTTCTTT | CASSYLGSNTEAFF
TRBJ2-5 | NA | TRBV5-5 | TRBD1 | TGTGCCAGCACCACCCAAATCGTACAGGGGCGAGAGACCCAGTACTTC | CASTTQIVQGRETQYF
TRBJ1-1 | NA | TRBV14 | NA | TGTGCCAGCAGCCCCCAGTTGAACACTGAAGCTTTCTTT | CASSPQLNTEAFF
TRBJ1-6 | once | TRBV12-2 | NA | TGTGCAAGTCGTCCTCCCGGACAGCCTACGCCTCGATTCTATTCACCCCTCCACTTT | CASRPPGQPTPRFYSPLHF
TRBJ2-1 | NA | TRBV4-2 | NA | TGTGCCAGCAGCCAATCTGCTCAGGCCAATGAGCAGTTCTTC | CASSQSAQANEQFF
TRBJ1-2 | NA | TRBV18 | TRBD1 | TGTGCCAGCTCACCCGACAGGGACGCAGGCTACACCTTC | CASSPDRDAGYTF
TRBJ2-5 | NA | TRBV7-9 | TRBD1 | TGTGCCAGCAGCTACCCCTGGACAGGGGAAGAGACCCAGTACTTC | CASSYPWTGEETQYF
TRBJ1-2 | NA | TRBV6-5 | TRBD1 | TGTGCCAGCAGCTCACAGGGGGGCCCTAACTATGGCTACACCTTC | CASSSQGGPNYGYTF
TRBJ2-2 | NA | TRBV2 | TRBD1 | TGTGCCAGCAGCAACTGGGGACAGGGGTACGGGGAGCTGTTTTTT | CASSNWGQGYGELFF
TRBJ2-7 | once | TRBV29-1 | NA | TGCAGCGTTGGAGCGACGGGGATAGGGTACGAGCAGTACTTC | CSVGATGIGYEQYF
TRBJ2-2 | NA | TRBV6-1 | NA | TGTGCCAGCAGTGAGGGACTCGCGGGCACCGGGGAGCTGTTTTTT | CASSEGLAGTGELFF
TRBJ2-4 | once | TRBV15 | TRBD2 | TGTGCCACCAGCAGAGATGGGGGGGATAGGGACATTCAGTACTTC | CATSRDGGDRDIQYF
TRBJ2-5 | NA | TRBV7-9 | NA | TGTGCCAGCAGCTTAGCCATGGGGGTAGAGACCCAGTACTTC | CASSLAMGVETQYF
TRBJ1-1 | NA | TRBV6-1 | NA | TGTGCCAGCAGTGAAGCGCTCGGGGTTTCCCCTGAAGCTTTCTTT | CASSEALGVSPEAFF
TRBJ1-2 | few | TRBV7-9 | NA | TGTGCCAGCAGCCACGGCAGAACTAACTATGGCTACACCTTC | CASSHGRTNYGYTF